This TCR beta chain appears in the sequencing data of a study of shared clonotypes between healthy human individuals. About this clone: Its antigen is not identified.

Study-level points and caveats: Sampling covered blood only; tissue repertoires likely differ.

TCRdb keeps only in-frame clones here, not all; method: immunoSEQ multiplex PCR. Seen here are around 990,000 clones, approximately 77% observed once, and the top ten hold more than 0.85%. Source material: memory CD4+ T cells from PBMCs. The subset: CD45RA-negative fraction. The clonotype was recovered from a man between 18 and 35 years old in good health. Some clones in this sample may be carry-over from other donors' samples.

CDR3 nucleotides: TGTGCCAGCAGTTTATTACGACAAGAGCAGTACTTC. Protein product: CASSLLRQEQYF. V is TRBV28 and J is TRBJ2-7; D is unclear. V dropped 1 base and J dropped 7 bases, with 8 bases sitting between them. CDR1 is MDHEN and CDR2 is SYDVKM in the germline V gene. The CDR3 totals 12 residues. Full variable domain (remainder filled in from reference TRBV28 and TRBJ2-7): DVKVTQSSRYLVKRTGEKVFLECVQDMDHENMFWYRQDPGLGLRLIYFSYDVKMKEKGDIPEGYSVSREKKERFSLILESASTNQTSMYLCASSLLRQEQYFGPGTRLTVT.